These T cell receptor beta chains were read from a single sample in a study of blood T cell repertoires in COVID-19. Sequenced by immunoSEQ multiplex PCR; TCRdb stores in-frame clones only, minus some. Among approximately 220,000 clones listed, roughly 80% were seen once. The specimen sequenced was peripheral blood. These TCRs come from a woman of 80 years or more with acute or convalescent COVID-19. Each CDR3 is given with its conserved first and last residue. A D gene is named only where the DNA matches it firmly. A row's size may be missing; if present it is once, few, many or a size class.

d_call: TRBD2
v_call: TRBV4-3
clone_size: -
j_call: TRBJ2-3
cdr3_nt: TGCGCCAGCAGCCCGCAAACTAGCGGGGGGGCAGCAACGCAGTATTTT
cdr3_aa: CASSPQTSGGAATQYF

d_call: TRBD2
v_call: TRBV24-1
clone_size: -
j_call: TRBJ2-3
cdr3_nt: TGTGCCACCAGTCTGGAAGGGACTAGCGGGGCAGATACGCAGTATTTT
cdr3_aa: CATSLEGTSGADTQYF

d_call: TRBD2
v_call: TRBV19
clone_size: few
j_call: TRBJ2-3
cdr3_nt: TGTGCCAGTAGTATTAACAGCGGGAAAGATACGCAGTATTTT
cdr3_aa: CASSINSGKDTQYF

d_call: TRBD2
v_call: TRBV5-5
clone_size: -
j_call: TRBJ2-3
cdr3_nt: TGTGCCAGCAGCTTTGGACTAGCCACAGATACGCAGTATTTT
cdr3_aa: CASSFGLATDTQYF

d_call: TRBD1
v_call: TRBV19
clone_size: medium-sized
j_call: TRBJ2-7
cdr3_nt: TGTGCCAGTAGTATAGACCCCCCCGGGGGACAGGGCCCGGGATTTTACGAGCAGTACTTC
cdr3_aa: CASSIDPPGGQGPGFYEQYF

d_call: -
v_call: TRBV19
clone_size: few
j_call: TRBJ2-7
cdr3_nt: TGTGCCAGTAGTACCCTAGGAGTTGGCTACGAGCAGTACTTC
cdr3_aa: CASSTLGVGYEQYF

d_call: -
v_call: TRBV7-2
clone_size: -
j_call: TRBJ1-1
cdr3_nt: TGTGCCAGCAGTTTGAACAGCGGCACTGAAGCTTTCTTT
cdr3_aa: CASSLNSGTEAFF

d_call: TRBD2
v_call: TRBV13
clone_size: -
j_call: TRBJ2-5
cdr3_nt: TGTGCCAGCAGCCCTACCCGCTTAGCGGGGGGGCAAGAGACCCAGTACTTC
cdr3_aa: CASSPTRLAGGQETQYF

d_call: -
v_call: TRBV10-1
clone_size: few
j_call: TRBJ2-3
cdr3_nt: TGCGCCAGCAGTGAGTCGTCCGTTAGCACAGATACGCAGTATTTT
cdr3_aa: CASSESSVSTDTQYF

d_call: -
v_call: TRBV9
clone_size: once
j_call: TRBJ2-7
cdr3_nt: TGTGCCAGGGGCTTTCTGAGCTCCTACGAGCAGTACTTC
cdr3_aa: CARGFLSSYEQYF

d_call: TRBD2
v_call: TRBV4-3
clone_size: few
j_call: TRBJ2-1
cdr3_nt: TGCGCCAGCAGCCAAGATGCTAGCGGGGGGGCCAATTACAATGAGCAGTTCTTC
cdr3_aa: CASSQDASGGANYNEQFF

d_call: TRBD2
v_call: TRBV16
clone_size: -
j_call: TRBJ2-7
cdr3_nt: TGTGCCAGCAGCCAGTTGGGACTAGCGGGATACGAGCAGTACTTC
cdr3_aa: CASSQLGLAGYEQYF

d_call: -
v_call: TRBV19
clone_size: once
j_call: TRBJ1-3
cdr3_nt: TGTGCCAGTAGTATATGGACTACGGGGATCTCTGGAAACACCATATATTTT
cdr3_aa: CASSIWTTGISGNTIYF

d_call: TRBD1
v_call: TRBV9
clone_size: -
j_call: TRBJ2-5
cdr3_nt: TGTGCCAGCAGCGTAAGGGGACAGGGGGCCGTGCAAGAGACCCAGTACTTC
cdr3_aa: CASSVRGQGAVQETQYF

d_call: -
v_call: TRBV30
clone_size: -
j_call: TRBJ1-5
cdr3_nt: TGTGCCTGGAGTACAGGGCCATCCCAGCATTTT
cdr3_aa: CAWSTGPSQHF

d_call: TRBD2
v_call: TRBV7-2
clone_size: -
j_call: TRBJ2-7
cdr3_nt: TGTGCCAGCAGCTTCGAAGCGGGAGGGCCCAGCGAGCAGTACTTC
cdr3_aa: CASSFEAGGPSEQYF

d_call: TRBD2
v_call: TRBV7-2
clone_size: many
j_call: TRBJ2-7
cdr3_nt: TGTGCCAGCAGCTTAGGCCTAGCGGCGTACGAGCAGTACTTC
cdr3_aa: CASSLGLAAYEQYF

d_call: -
v_call: TRBV18
clone_size: -
j_call: TRBJ2-1
cdr3_nt: TGTGCCAGCTCACCGATACCAAGCGAATTAAATGAGCAGTTCTTC
cdr3_aa: CASSPIPSELNEQFF

d_call: -
v_call: TRBV6-5
clone_size: few
j_call: TRBJ2-7
cdr3_nt: TGTGCCAGCAGTCTGGGCCGATCCTACGAGCAGTACTTC
cdr3_aa: CASSLGRSYEQYF

d_call: -
v_call: TRBV5-1
clone_size: -
j_call: TRBJ2-5
cdr3_nt: TGCGCCAGCAGCTTAGGGGGCCAAGAGACCCAGTACTTC
cdr3_aa: CASSLGGQETQYF

d_call: TRBD2
v_call: TRBV4-1
clone_size: -
j_call: TRBJ2-1
cdr3_nt: TGCGCCAGCAGCCAGTTAGGAGCGGGACCCTACAATGAGCAGTTCTTC
cdr3_aa: CASSQLGAGPYNEQFF

d_call: -
v_call: TRBV6-5
clone_size: -
j_call: TRBJ1-6
cdr3_nt: TGTGCCAGCAGCTTACTAACCAATAATTCACCCCTCCACTTT
cdr3_aa: CASSLLTNNSPLHF

d_call: -
v_call: TRBV30
clone_size: -
j_call: TRBJ2-7
cdr3_nt: TGTGCCTGGAGTGTGGGTCTAGGAGGCTACGAGCAGTACTTC
cdr3_aa: CAWSVGLGGYEQYF

d_call: TRBD2
v_call: TRBV19
clone_size: few
j_call: TRBJ2-1
cdr3_nt: TGTGCCAGTAGTGCTAGCGGGAGCTCCTACAATGAGCAGTTCTTC
cdr3_aa: CASSASGSSYNEQFF

d_call: TRBD2
v_call: TRBV7-2
clone_size: few
j_call: TRBJ2-1
cdr3_nt: TGTGCCAGCAGCCAAGGACTAGCTTCCTACAATGAGCAGTTCTTC
cdr3_aa: CASSQGLASYNEQFF

d_call: -
v_call: TRBV24-1
clone_size: -
j_call: TRBJ2-1
cdr3_nt: TGTGCCACCAGTGATCCTCGACAGGTTAATGAGCAGTTCTTC
cdr3_aa: CATSDPRQVNEQFF

d_call: -
v_call: TRBV5-1
clone_size: once
j_call: TRBJ2-1
cdr3_nt: TGCGCCAGCAGCTTGGTACAGATGAGCTCCTACAATGAGCAGTTCTTC
cdr3_aa: CASSLVQMSSYNEQFF

d_call: TRBD1
v_call: TRBV27
clone_size: -
j_call: TRBJ2-1
cdr3_nt: TGTGCCAGCAGTTCCGGACAGGCCCGGGGTGAGCAGTTCTTC
cdr3_aa: CASSSGQARGEQFF

d_call: TRBD1
v_call: TRBV7-2
clone_size: once
j_call: TRBJ1-2
cdr3_nt: TGTGCCAGCAGCCTGTCCCGGGACAGGGGGATCGACTATGGCTACACCTTC
cdr3_aa: CASSLSRDRGIDYGYTF

d_call: -
v_call: TRBV19
clone_size: -
j_call: TRBJ2-5
cdr3_nt: TGTGCCAGTAGCCCAAGCGGTGTCCAAGAGACCCAGTACTTC
cdr3_aa: CASSPSGVQETQYF

d_call: -
v_call: TRBV5-6
clone_size: -
j_call: TRBJ1-1
cdr3_nt: TGTGCCAGCAGCTTGGGATCCTCGTCAGGGGTCACTGAAGCTTTCTTT
cdr3_aa: CASSLGSSSGVTEAFF

d_call: TRBD2
v_call: TRBV5-1
clone_size: -
j_call: TRBJ2-1
cdr3_nt: TGCGCCAGCAAATTCGGTGGGGGAGGGCCCAATGAGCAGTTCTTC
cdr3_aa: CASKFGGGGPNEQFF

d_call: -
v_call: TRBV6-2/TRBV6-3
clone_size: -
j_call: TRBJ1-1
cdr3_nt: TGTGCCAGCAGTTACGCCCCATCAGGCGAAGCTTTCTTT
cdr3_aa: CASSYAPSGEAFF

d_call: -
v_call: TRBV6-5
clone_size: -
j_call: TRBJ1-2
cdr3_nt: TGTGCCAGCAGTCCCTTAGCTAACTATGGCTACACCTTC
cdr3_aa: CASSPLANYGYTF

d_call: TRBD1
v_call: TRBV5-1
clone_size: -
j_call: TRBJ2-3
cdr3_nt: TGCGCCAGCACCCTGACGACAGGGTCGGCAGATACGCAGTATTTT
cdr3_aa: CASTLTTGSADTQYF

d_call: TRBD1
v_call: TRBV29-1
clone_size: -
j_call: TRBJ2-7
cdr3_nt: TGCAGCTCGGGACAGGGGGACGGCGAGCAGTACTTC
cdr3_aa: CSSGQGDGEQYF

d_call: -
v_call: TRBV25-1
clone_size: -
j_call: TRBJ2-1
cdr3_nt: TGTGCCAGCAGTGAATCGGGGGGCCCCTACAATGAGCAGTTCTTC
cdr3_aa: CASSESGGPYNEQFF

d_call: -
v_call: TRBV5-1
clone_size: -
j_call: TRBJ2-6
cdr3_nt: TGCGCCAGCAGCTTGGAAGGGGGATCTGGGGCCAACGTCCTGACTTTC
cdr3_aa: CASSLEGGSGANVLTF

d_call: -
v_call: TRBV2
clone_size: -
j_call: TRBJ2-5
cdr3_nt: TGTGCCAGCAGAGGAGGGGCTGAGGAGACCCAGTACTTC
cdr3_aa: CASRGGAEETQYF

d_call: -
v_call: TRBV4-1
clone_size: -
j_call: TRBJ1-2
cdr3_nt: TGCGCCAGCAGCCAAGATGGGACTGACCTGAGGGGCTACACCTTC
cdr3_aa: CASSQDGTDLRGYTF

d_call: -
v_call: TRBV6-2/TRBV6-3
clone_size: -
j_call: TRBJ2-7
cdr3_nt: TGTGCCAGCAGTTACGGGGGGGCCTCCTACGAGCAGTACTTC
cdr3_aa: CASSYGGASYEQYF

d_call: -
v_call: TRBV29-1
clone_size: few
j_call: TRBJ2-7
cdr3_nt: TGCAGCGTTGAAAGGGCAGGGCGGGAGCAGTACTTC
cdr3_aa: CSVERAGREQYF

d_call: -
v_call: TRBV3-1/TRBV3-2
clone_size: -
j_call: TRBJ1-4
cdr3_nt: TGTGCCAGCAGCCAAGTTGCGCAGGGGCGTGAAAAACTGTTTTTT
cdr3_aa: CASSQVAQGREKLFF

d_call: TRBD1
v_call: TRBV4-3
clone_size: -
j_call: TRBJ1-2
cdr3_nt: TGCGCCAGCAGCCAAGACGGACAGGGATCACCCAACTATGGCTACACCTTC
cdr3_aa: CASSQDGQGSPNYGYTF

d_call: -
v_call: TRBV5-1
clone_size: -
j_call: TRBJ2-7
cdr3_nt: TGCGCCAGCAGCTTGGAGGCAGGTCCCTACGAGCAGTACTTC
cdr3_aa: CASSLEAGPYEQYF

d_call: TRBD1
v_call: TRBV30
clone_size: -
j_call: TRBJ1-1
cdr3_nt: TGTGCCTTTGACAGGGGACCATCTACGAACACTGAAGCTTTCTTT
cdr3_aa: CAFDRGPSTNTEAFF

d_call: -
v_call: TRBV6-6
clone_size: -
j_call: TRBJ1-2
cdr3_nt: TGTGCCAGCAGTTACTCGAGGTCTGGGGAGGGGGGCTACACCTTC
cdr3_aa: CASSYSRSGEGGYTF

d_call: -
v_call: TRBV30
clone_size: -
j_call: TRBJ2-5
cdr3_nt: TGTGCCTGGAGTGTAAACATGGAGACCCAGTACTTC
cdr3_aa: CAWSVNMETQYF

d_call: TRBD2
v_call: TRBV9
clone_size: -
j_call: TRBJ2-3
cdr3_nt: TGTGCCAGCAGTGGTCTGACTAGCGGGAGCACAGATACGCAGTATTTT
cdr3_aa: CASSGLTSGSTDTQYF

d_call: -
v_call: TRBV28
clone_size: -
j_call: TRBJ1-3
cdr3_nt: TGTGCCAGCAGTTTTGAGGCGGGAAGGTCTGGAAACACCATATATTTT
cdr3_aa: CASSFEAGRSGNTIYF

d_call: -
v_call: TRBV5-6
clone_size: -
j_call: TRBJ2-7
cdr3_nt: TGTGCCAGCAGCTTGGAGAGGTCAGGCCTCCAGACGGGGTTGGCAAAGCAGTACTTC
cdr3_aa: CASSLERSGLQTGLAKQYF

d_call: TRBD1
v_call: TRBV30
clone_size: -
j_call: TRBJ1-1
cdr3_nt: TGTGCCTGGAGTGTACAGGGGACAGGAGAAGCTTTCTTT
cdr3_aa: CAWSVQGTGEAFF

d_call: -
v_call: TRBV18
clone_size: -
j_call: TRBJ1-1
cdr3_nt: TGTGCCAGCTCACCATCGGAGGGCCCGGTGGCTTTCTTT
cdr3_aa: CASSPSEGPVAFF

d_call: -
v_call: TRBV19
clone_size: -
j_call: TRBJ1-5
cdr3_nt: TGTGCCAGCGGCGTTGGGAGCCCTCAGCCCCAGCATTTT
cdr3_aa: CASGVGSPQPQHF

d_call: -
v_call: TRBV30
clone_size: once
j_call: TRBJ1-4
cdr3_nt: TGTGCCTGGAATCCGGGGGCTAATGAAAAACTGTTTTTT
cdr3_aa: CAWNPGANEKLFF